Here is one T cell receptor beta chain with its context. Antigen specificity is unknown. This entry is derived from a study of beta chain features in type 1 diabetes. Overall study: The number of sorted cells examined across all samples was around 99 million.

Reverse transcription of all isolated RNA meant that expressed TCRB transcripts were sequenced. Regulatory, naive and central memory T cell samples averaged around 3.5 million reads. Sequenced by immunoSEQ multiplex PCR; TCRdb stores in-frame clones only, minus some. The sample consists of around 180,000 clones, 7% to 9% of them appearing once. Germline CDR1 reads SNHLY; CDR2 reads FYNNEI. The V segment lost 9 bases and the J segment 6 bases; nucleotides outside the gene matches: 4. There are 13 residues in the CDR3. Study-level points and caveats: Overrepresentation of cells with high TCR expression could result from cDNA sequencing. Type 1 diabetes patients had moderately but significantly shorter TCRB CDR3s in all four CD4+ subsets. HLA influence on TCRB rearrangement stayed unresolved here.

The rearrangement joins TRBV2 to TRBJ2-1; 11 bases line up with TRBD1. The specimen was central memory CD4+ T cells from blood. This sequence was found in a man aged 18 to 29 with type 1 diabetes. CDR3: CASKGQGVNEQFF. CDR3 in DNA: TGTGCCAGTAAGGGACAGGGGGTCAATGAGCAGTTCTTC. Variable domain in full (rest from reference TRBV2 and TRBJ2-1): EPEVTQTPSHQVTQMGQEVILRCVPISNHLYFYWYRQILGQKVEFLVSFYNNEISEKSEIFDDQFSVERPDGSNFTLKIRSTKLEDSAMYFCASKGQGVNEQFFGPGTRLTVL.